These 32 T cell receptor beta chains came from one sample sequenced in a study of CD8 T cells in ankylosing spondylitis. In TCRdb, the 5' RACE reads were re-called with MiXCR into one record per CDR3 protein. The table has 150,000 to 200,000 distinct CDR3 sequences, over 15% seen once. Sequencing was carried out using blood, either unsorted or a sorted T cell fraction (not recorded which). The receptors derive from a male donor aged 5 to 30 with ankylosing spondylitis or in good health (not recorded which).

This clonotype was recorded at least ten times. The chain employs TRBV7-2 and TRBJ2-3, with 12 bases fitting TRBD2. CDR3 length equals 17 residues. With 3 bases clipped from V and 6 bases from J, the junction kept 10 bases outside the gene matches. Germline V gene sequence: CDR1 SGHTA, CDR2 FQGNSA. CDR3 in amino acids: CASSFQTSGSLRDTQYF. In nucleotides, the CDR3 is TGTGCCAGCAGCTTCCAGACTAGCGGGAGTCTTAGGGATACGCAGTATTTT. Using reference TRBV7-2 and TRBJ2-3 for the parts outside the CDR3, the full variable domain is GAGVSQSPSNKVTEKGKDVELRCDPISGHTALYWYRQSLGQGLEFLIYFQGNSAPDKSGLPSDRFSAERTGGSVSTLTIQRTQQEDSAVYLCASSFQTSGSLRDTQYFGPGTRLTVL.

This clonotype came up many times. The V call is TRBV19, the J call TRBJ2-2; weak D call: TRBD2 (6 bases). Germline CDR1 is LNHDA and CDR2 is SQIVND (reference sequence). The CDR3 loop spans 13 amino acids. V shed 3 bases and J shed 7 bases, with 9 bases lying between them. CDR3 in DNA: TGTGCCAGTAGTATCTCGGGAGACGGGGAGCTGTTTTTT. Translation: CASSISGDGELFF. The full variable domain, with the rest looked up from reference TRBV19 and TRBJ2-2, is DGGITQSPKYLFRKEGQNVTLSCEQNLNHDAMYWYRQDPGQGLRLIYYSQIVNDFQKGDIAEGYSVSREKKESFPLTVTSAQKNPTAFYLCASSISGDGELFFGEGSRLTVL.

This clonotype was picked up many times. The chain uses TRBV27 and TRBJ2-7, with 10 bases matching TRBD1. This CDR3 has 15 residues. The trim removed 6 bases at V and 4 bases at J, leaving 9 bases unmatched. Germline V CDR1 and CDR2: MNHEY, SMNVEV (reference sequence). The CDR3, as DNA: TGTGCCAGCAGCTTTAGGTGGACAGGGGGATACGAGCAGTACTTC. Amino acid sequence: CASSFRWTGGYEQYF.

This clonotype was found many times. The V gene is TRBV7-8, the J gene TRBJ2-1; 10 bases agree with TRBD1. This CDR3 is built from 15 residues. Germline V gene data show CDR1 as SGHVS and CDR2 as FQNEAQ. The J segment lost 5 bases and the V segment lost 5 bases, leaving 6 bases of the junction unmatched. The CDR3 region has the DNA TGTGCCAGCAGCACCGGGACAGGGGAGAACAATGAGCAGTTCTTC. The encoded protein is CASSTGTGENNEQFF.

The V call is TRBV11-2, the J call TRBJ2-2; D remains ambiguous. The CDR3 has 14 residues. Germline V lookup: CDR1 SGHAT, CDR2 FQNNGV. Between the trimmed V and J ends, which lost 1 base and 4 bases, there was a span of 7 bases. CDR3 sequence: CASSLGFATGELFF. The CDR3 coding sequence is TGTGCCAGCAGCTTAGGTTTTGCCACCGGGGAGCTGTTTTTT.

This clonotype was counted ten times or more. The chain links TRBV7-2 to TRBJ2-3; unclear D gene. The CDR3 consists of 14 residues. Trimming left V 3 bases short and J 4 bases short, with 11 bases between. Per the germline V gene, CDR1 is SGHTA and CDR2 is FQGNSA. The CDR3 loop reads CASSFGYRPDTQYF. The CDR3 DNA sequence: TGTGCCAGCAGCTTTGGTTACAGACCAGATACGCAGTATTTT.

This clonotype was detected ten times or more. This chain connects TRBV29-1 to TRBJ2-7, with 14 bases lining up with TRBD2. V gave up 7 bases and J gave up 6 bases; unmatched junction bases: 11. There are 15 residues in the CDR3. CDR1 is SQVTM and CDR2 is ANQGSEA in the germline V gene. DNA for the CDR3: TGCAGCGGACTAGCGGGAGGGCTCCGAGCCGGCGAGCAGTACTTC. Translation: CSGLAGGLRAGEQYF.

Note on this clonotype: An end of the junction differs from the germline gene, which may be a read error. The gene calls are TRBV20-1 and TRBJ2-3; 13 bases are shared with TRBD2. Germline CDR1 reads DFQATT; CDR2 reads SNEGSKA (reference sequence). The CDR3 is 13 residues long. CDR3 in DNA: TGCAGTGCTAGACCCCCCGGACTAGCGGGAGTGACTTTT. It encodes CSARPPGLAGVTF.

In this sample, this clonotype turned up many times. V usage is TRBV7-2 and J usage is TRBJ2-1; the match to TRBD2 covers 11 bases. CDR1 is SGHTA and CDR2 is FQGNSA in the germline V gene. Losses at the gene ends were 2 bases for V and 14 bases for J; bases not matched to a gene: 8. The CDR3 runs to 14 residues. The CDR3 spells CASSLRAIAGGKFF. CDR3 sequence (DNA): TGTGCCAGCAGCTTAAGGGCCATAGCGGGAGGGAAGTTCTTC.

CDR3 in amino acids: CASSQSFLSSYNEQFF. The CDR3 DNA reads as TGTGCCAGCAGCCAAAGCTTTTTGAGCTCCTACAATGAGCAGTTCTTC. V gene TRBV4-2 combines with J gene TRBJ2-1; no firm D call. The germline gives CDR1 LGHNA, CDR2 YNFKEQ. The CDR3 contains 16 residues. V lost 2 bases to trimming and J lost 0 bases, with 11 bases between them.

This clonotype was picked up many times. This chain links TRBV4-3 with TRBJ1-4; 11 nucleotides line up with TRBD1. V trimming: 1 base; J trimming: 4 bases; junction bases outside the gene matches: 14. The CDR3 is 20 residues long. Looked up from germline, CDR1 is LGHNA and CDR2 is YSLEER. The CDR3, as DNA: TGCGCCAGCAGCCAAGGCTTTACGGACAGGGGGCGTAGGGGTAATGAAAAACTGTTTTTT. Translation gives CASSQGFTDRGRRGNEKLFF.

The gene calls are TRBV19 and TRBJ1-5; 7 bases align to TRBD1. Trimming at V came to 9 bases and at J to 2 bases, leaving 4 bases not matched to a gene. Germline V gene lookup returns CDR1 LNHDA and CDR2 SQIVND (reference sequence). The CDR3 totals 13 residues. CDR3 in DNA: TGTGCCAGCCGGGGGACAGGCAATCAGCCCCAGCATTTT. Translating gives CASRGTGNQPQHF.

This clonotype was detected many times. This chain connects TRBV2 to TRBJ2-1, with 11 bases aligning to TRBD2. The CDR3 is made up of 15 amino acids. Germline V gene sequence: CDR1 SNHLY, CDR2 FYNNEI. Germline trimming cut 6 bases from V and 9 bases from J; bases unmatched to any gene: 10. The CDR3 region is CASRSTSGRTSEQFF. The CDR3 nucleotides are TGTGCCAGCAGGTCAACTAGCGGGAGAACTAGTGAGCAGTTCTTC. Full variable domain (remainder filled in from reference TRBV2 and TRBJ2-1): EPEVTQTPSHQVTQMGQEVILRCVPISNHLYFYWYRQILGQKVEFLVSFYNNEISEKSEIFDDQFSVERPDGSNFTLKIRSTKLEDSAMYFCASRSTSGRTSEQFFGPGTRLTVL.

This clonotype was observed at least ten times. This chain connects TRBV12-3 or TRBV12-4 to TRBJ2-5; 11 nucleotides align to TRBD1. The CDR3 is made up of 14 amino acids. Trimming removed 6 bases from V and 4 bases from J; junction bases left unmatched: 4. The CDR3 sequence is CASSWDRGRETQYF. Here the CDR3 DNA reads TGTGCCAGCAGCTGGGACAGGGGGAGAGAGACCCAGTACTTC.

Many counts were recorded for this clonotype. The rearrangement uses TRBV20-1 and TRBJ2-3; D remains unclear. The CDR3 has 12 residues. CDR1 and CDR2 from the germline V gene are DFQATT and SNEGSKA (reference sequence). The V and J ends lost 5 bases and 5 bases respectively, with 11 bases between them. The CDR3 loop is CSASRTGDTQYF. CDR3 DNA sequence: TGCAGTGCTTCGAGGACGGGAGATACGCAGTATTTT.

This clonotype was counted ten times or more. This sequence joins TRBV3-1 and TRBJ1-1; 9 bases agree with TRBD1. The ends lost 6 bases at V and 6 bases at J; junction bases unmatched: 5. The CDR3 loop spans 13 amino acids. CDR1 is LGHDT, CDR2 YNNKEL, per germline (reference sequence). In DNA form, the CDR3 reads TGTGCCAGCAGTTGGGACAGGGCCCCTGAAGCTTTCTTT. Translation gives CASSWDRAPEAFF. Complete variable domain (other parts from reference TRBV3-1 and TRBJ1-1): DTAVSQTPKYLVTQMGNDKSIKCEQNLGHDTMYWYKQDSKKFLKIMFSYNNKELIINETVPNRFSPKSPDKAHLNLHINSLELGDSAVYFCASSWDRAPEAFFGQGTRLTVV.

There are a few counts of this clonotype. The gene calls are TRBV29-1 and TRBJ1-1; D not resolved. V was clipped by 4 bases and J by 1 base, with 7 bases between them. Germline V gene data show CDR1 as SQVTM and CDR2 as ANQGSEA. The CDR3 is 12 amino acids. The chain's CDR3 is CSVGFENTEAFF. The CDR3 nucleotides are TGCAGCGTTGGGTTTGAGAACACTGAAGCTTTCTTT.

There are many counts of this clonotype. This chain uses TRBV29-1 with TRBJ1-4; D is unclear. The V gene lost 8 bases and the J gene lost 8 bases, with 12 bases spanning the gap. This CDR3 has 11 residues. Germline V gene lookup returns CDR1 SQVTM and CDR2 ANQGSEA. CDR3 sequence reads: CSYKDGEKLFF. CDR3 nucleotide sequence: TGCAGCTATAAGGACGGGGAAAAACTGTTTTTT.

The chain carries TRBV11-2 and TRBJ2-4; 9 bases match TRBD1. Germline V gene lookup returns CDR1 SGHAT and CDR2 FQNNGV. CDR3 length equals 16 residues. Unmatched junction bases numbered 6, after V lost 5 bases and J lost 1 base. The CDR3 DNA reads as TGTGCCAGCAGCCCTCGGACAGGGGTGGCCAAAAACATTCAGTACTTC. It codes for CASSPRTGVAKNIQYF.

The chain has TRBV27 and TRBJ2-1; 7 bases fit TRBD2. The V segment lost 3 bases and the J segment 3 bases; nucleotides outside the gene matches: 5. The CDR3 extends over 15 amino acids. Germline V gene lookup returns CDR1 MNHEY and CDR2 SMNVEV (reference sequence). This CDR3 is CASSLAGVIYNEQFF. The CDR3 nucleotides read TGTGCCAGCAGTTTGGCGGGGGTGATCTACAATGAGCAGTTCTTC.

This clonotype was seen ten or more times. This sequence joins TRBV5-1 and TRBJ2-2, with 7 positions matching TRBD2. CDR1 is SGHRS, CDR2 YFSETQ, per germline. CDR3 length: 13 amino acids. With 6 bases clipped from V and 4 bases from J, the junction kept 3 bases outside the gene matches. CDR3 residues: CASTSGITGELFF. CDR3 in DNA: TGCGCCAGCACCAGCGGGATCACCGGGGAGCTGTTTTTT.

This clonotype was seen at least ten times. The V call is TRBV24-1, the J call TRBJ1-2; the D is unclear. V lost 0 bases to trimming and J lost 8 bases, with 3 bases between them. This CDR3 region has 11 residues. Germline CDR1 reads KGHDR; CDR2 reads SFDVKD. The CDR3, as DNA: TGTGCCACCAGTGATTTGAGGGGCTACACCTTC. Amino acid sequence: CATSDLRGYTF.

This chain uses TRBV13 with TRBJ2-7; 7 bases align to TRBD1. Germline trimming cut 7 bases from V and 7 bases from J; bases unmatched to any gene: 16. CDR3 length equals 15 residues. Germline V gene data show CDR1 as PRHDT and CDR2 as FYEKMQ (reference sequence). CDR3 region: CASTRTGGIPTEQYF. DNA of the CDR3: TGTGCCAGCACCCGGACAGGCGGTATACCCACGGAGCAGTACTTC.

This clonotype was recorded many times. V and J are TRBV9 and TRBJ2-7; possibly TRBD2 for D (6 bases). Trimming pared 0 bases from V and 3 bases from J, leaving 13 bases between. This CDR3 comprises 15 residues. Germline V gene data show CDR1 as SGDLS and CDR2 as YYNGEE. CDR3 protein: CASSVGVAAFYEQYF. CDR3 coding DNA: TGTGCCAGCAGCGTAGGGGTAGCGGCCTTCTACGAGCAGTACTTC.

This clonotype was seen many times. The rearrangement uses TRBV9 and TRBJ2-7, with D perhaps assigned TRBD1 or TRBD2 (5 bases each). The germline V and J ends were trimmed by 4 bases and 2 bases, with 13 bases remaining between them. Germline loops: CDR1 SGDLS, CDR2 YYNGEE. The CDR3 totals 14 residues. The CDR3 DNA reads TGTGCCAGCAGCCCCTGGGACGGAGCCTACGAGCAGTACTTC. Translating it yields CASSPWDGAYEQYF.

This clonotype was counted at least ten times. The chain links TRBV12-3 or TRBV12-4 to TRBJ2-2, with 9 bases lining up with TRBD1. This CDR3 is 14 amino acids long. V lost 6 bases, J lost 10 bases, and 9 bases stayed unmatched. CDR3 in amino acids: CASRRQGGGEELFF. The DNA of the CDR3 is TGTGCCAGCAGGCGACAGGGGGGGGGCGAGGAGCTGTTTTTT.

This clonotype was recorded many times. The chain recombines TRBV27 with TRBJ2-7; 7 bases are shared with TRBD1. In germline, CDR1 is MNHEY, CDR2 SMNVEV (reference sequence). V trimming: 0 bases; J trimming: 3 bases; junction bases outside the gene matches: 2. The CDR3 has 14 residues. The CDR3 reads CASSLSGQNYEQYF. CDR3 DNA sequence: TGTGCCAGCAGTTTATCGGGACAGAACTACGAGCAGTACTTC.

Note on this clonotype: The germline gene is not matched at one end of the junction; a read error may be the cause. This rearrangement joins TRBV20-1 to TRBJ1-6; 9 bases line up with TRBD1. Germline CDR1 DFQATT, CDR2 SNEGSKA (reference sequence). There are 16 residues in the CDR3. CDR3 amino acids: CSSRDLPGQGYSPLHF. DNA for the CDR3: TGCAGTTCTAGAGATCTACCGGGACAGGGTTATTCACCCCTCCACTTT.

The chain carries TRBV12-3 or TRBV12-4 and TRBJ2-1, with 8 bases matching TRBD2. J gave up 9 bases and V 6 bases, and 19 bases lay outside the gene matches. The CDR3 is 17 amino acids. This CDR3 reads CASSRSWREDYYGEQFF. The CDR3 coding sequence is TGTGCCAGCAGCCGCAGCTGGCGGGAGGACTATTACGGTGAGCAGTTCTTC.

This clonotype has at least ten counts. This chain uses TRBV7-8 with TRBJ2-1; tentative D call: TRBD1 (6 bases). This CDR3 has 16 residues. Germline V gives CDR1 SGHVS, CDR2 FQNEAQ. V was shortened by 5 bases and J by 4 bases, with 18 bases between the two germline ends. The CDR3 loop is CASSAQTGKGYNEQFF. CDR3 DNA sequence: TGTGCCAGCAGCGCCCAGACAGGTAAAGGTTACAATGAGCAGTTCTTC.

This clonotype was seen ten or more times. The V call is TRBV5-1, the J call TRBJ2-2, with a weak D call TRBD2 (6 bases). There are 16 residues in the CDR3. Trimming removed 1 base from V and 0 bases from J, with 10 bases in between. CDR1 and CDR2 (germline): SGHRS, YFSETQ. The CDR3 coding sequence is TGCGCCAGCAGCTTGTTCTGGACTACGAACACCGGGGAGCTGTTTTTT. This gives the protein CASSLFWTTNTGELFF.

This rearrangement joins TRBV29-1 to TRBJ2-7, with D uncertain. Trimming shortened V by 6 bases and J by 5 bases, and 8 bases separated the two germline ends. This CDR3 is 10 amino acids long. CDR1 and CDR2 from the germline V gene are SQVTM and ANQGSEA. The CDR3 loop reads CSVACNEQYV. CDR3 in DNA: TGCAGCGTAGCCTGTAACGAGCAGTACGTC.